This entry lists 24 T cell receptor beta chains sequenced from one sample in a study of T cells after yellow fever vaccination. MiXCR, run by TCRdb on the 5' RACE reads, gives a single entry per CDR3 protein. The profile covers hundreds of thousands of distinct CDR3 sequences, with around an eighth appearing a single time and about 15% taken by the ten largest. The starting material was PBMCs, obtained on the day of the yellow fever booster vaccination. The receptors shown here come from a young man who received the YFV17D yellow fever vaccine.

V is TRBV25-1 and J is TRBJ2-7; D remains unclear. The CDR3 runs to 14 residues. With 4 bases removed from V and 5 bases from J, the gap between germline ends came to 15 bases. Germline V gives CDR1 MGHDK, CDR2 SYGVNS. Written as DNA, the CDR3 is TGTGCCAGCAGTGCGGCCATCAAGTGGGACGAGCAGTACTTC. Its protein is CASSAAIKWDEQYF.

This chain connects TRBV14 to TRBJ2-6, with TRBD1 identical over 7 bases. Germline CDR1 SGHDN, CDR2 FVKESK. CDR3 length: 17 amino acids. Trimming took 4 bases from V and 2 from J; bases not matched to a gene: 8. In DNA, the CDR3 is TGTGCCAGCAGCCTTCGACAGGGATATCCTGGGGCCAACGTCCTGACTTTC. This sequence encodes CASSLRQGYPGANVLTF. Full variable domain (outside the CDR3, taken from reference TRBV14 and TRBJ2-6): EAGVTQFPSHSVIEKGQTVTLRCDPISGHDNLYWYRRVMGKEIKFLLHFVKESKQDESGMPNNRFLAERTGGTYSTLKVQPAELEDSGVYFCASSLRQGYPGANVLTFGAGSRLTVL.

This clonotype was seen many times. V usage is TRBV3-1 and J usage is TRBJ2-7; 8 bases map to TRBD2. V lost 4 bases, J lost 4 bases, and 9 bases stayed unmatched. Per germline, CDR1 LGHDT and CDR2 YNNKEL (reference sequence). This CDR3 has 15 amino acids. CDR3 nucleotides: TGTGCCAGCAGCCTACGGGGGGGGCGGATTTACGAGCAGTACTTC. This encodes CASSLRGGRIYEQYF.

The chain carries TRBV12-3 or TRBV12-4 and TRBJ2-3, with D unresolved. V lost 7 bases to trimming and J lost 0 bases, with 14 bases between them. The CDR3 loop spans 15 amino acids. CDR3 loop: CASTITTASTDTQYF. The CDR3 coding sequence is TGTGCCAGCACGATCACCACCGCTAGCACAGATACGCAGTATTTT.

The rearrangement uses TRBV5-1 and TRBJ2-3, with TRBD2 matching 9 bases. CDR3 size: 16 residues. The V segment lost 6 bases and the J segment 4 bases; nucleotides outside the gene matches: 12. Germline CDR1 reads SGHRS; CDR2 reads YFSETQ. CDR3 coding DNA: TGCGCCAGCACCCGGGCTAGCGGGAATTTTGCAGATACGCAGTATTTT. It is translated as CASTRASGNFADTQYF. Full variable domain (missing parts from reference TRBV5-1 and TRBJ2-3): KAGVTQTPRYLIKTRGQQVTLSCSPISGHRSVSWYQQTPGQGLQFLFEYFSETQRNKGNFPGRFSGRQFSNSRSEMNVSTLELGDSALYLCASTRASGNFADTQYFGPGTRLTVL.

This clonotype was detected ten times or more. CDR3 DNA: TGTGCCAGCAGCCGGGGTGGCGTTTACGAGCAGTACTTC. Residues: CASSRGGVYEQYF. This chain joins TRBV6-1 and TRBJ2-7; possibly TRBD2 for D (5 bases). The CDR3 contains 13 residues. Germline loops: CDR1 MNHNS, CDR2 SASEGT. V was trimmed by 6 bases and J by 4 bases, leaving 13 bases between them.

This clonotype was counted between two and nine times. J is TRBJ2-5 and V is TRBV29-1, with 9 bases matching TRBD1. The CDR3 loop spans 14 amino acids. The germline V gene encodes CDR1 SQVTM and CDR2 ANQGSEA. V shed 7 bases and J 1 base; nucleotides not matched to a gene: 7. Here the CDR3 reads CSASDRGSQETQYF. CDR3 bases: TGCAGCGCTTCGGACAGGGGAAGCCAAGAGACCCAGTACTTC. The full variable domain, rest sourced from reference TRBV29-1 and TRBJ2-5, is SAVISQKPSRDICQRGTSLTIQCQVDSQVTMMFWYRQQPGQSLTLIATANQGSEATYESGFVIDKFPISRPNLTFSTLTVSNMSPEDSSIYLCSASDRGSQETQYFGPGTRLLVL.

This chain joins TRBV5-8 and TRBJ2-6, with D hard to call. The CDR3 runs to 16 residues. Looked up from germline, CDR1 is SGHTS and CDR2 is YDEGEE. Trimming took off 5 bases at V and 0 bases at J, with 12 bases between the two ends. In nucleotides, the CDR3 is TGTGCCAGCAGGCGCCTAACGACCTCTGGGGCCAACGTCCTGACTTTC. Its translation: CASRRLTTSGANVLTF. Variable domain in full (rest from reference TRBV5-8 and TRBJ2-6): EAGVTQSPTHLIKTRGQQATLRCSPISGHTSVYWYQQALGLGLQFLLWYDEGEERNRGNFPPRFSGRQFPNYSSELNVNALELEDSALYLCASRRLTTSGANVLTFGAGSRLTVL.

This chain connects TRBV20-1 to TRBJ2-3, with D perhaps matching TRBD2 (5 bases). Germline V gene lookup returns CDR1 DFQATT and CDR2 SNEGSKA (reference sequence). The CDR3 contains 15 residues. V lost 3 bases to trimming and J lost 5 bases, with 18 bases between them. The CDR3 loop reads CSASNSASTLDTQYF. CDR3 bases: TGCAGTGCTAGCAATAGCGCTAGCACTTTAGATACGCAGTATTTT.

The chain is built from TRBV12-3 or TRBV12-4 and TRBJ2-7, with 9 nucleotides matching TRBD1. The V gene end was trimmed by 1 base and the J gene end by 7 bases; junction bases not matched to a gene: 8. The CDR3 consists of 15 residues. The CDR3 is CASSLEGTGFGEQYF. For the CDR3, the DNA is TGTGCCAGCAGTTTAGAAGGGACAGGGTTTGGGGAGCAGTACTTC.

This rearrangement joins TRBV28 to TRBJ2-2; D not resolved. The ends were cut back, 7 bases at V and 7 bases at J, with 10 bases in the middle. The CDR3 contains 12 residues. Germline values: CDR1 MDHEN, CDR2 SYDVKM. CDR3 in DNA: TGTGCCAGCAAGGTGGTCAACGGGGAGCTGTTTTTT. Translation: CASKVVNGELFF.

The chain couples TRBV28 to TRBJ2-1; the D is unclear. This CDR3 has 10 amino acids. The germline V gene has CDR1 MDHEN and CDR2 SYDVKM. V was clipped by 8 bases and J by 14 bases, with 13 bases between them. CDR3 coding DNA: TGTGCCAGCGTGGGAACAAAGGAGTTCTTC. It is translated as CASVGTKEFF.

This clonotype was seen a few times. This rearrangement joins TRBV29-1 to TRBJ2-5, with 10 bases lining up with TRBD2. Trimming removed 4 bases from V and 5 bases from J; junction bases left unmatched: 7. This CDR3 region has 14 residues. Germline V gene sequence: CDR1 SQVTM, CDR2 ANQGSEA. The CDR3 DNA is TGCAGCGTTGGTCCAGCGGGAGGGGGGGAGACCCAGTACTTC. It yields the protein CSVGPAGGGETQYF.

The rearrangement uses TRBV5-1 and TRBJ2-3, with TRBD2 as a possible D gene (6 bases). Germline lookup yields CDR1 SGHRS and CDR2 YFSETQ. This CDR3 is built from 15 residues. Trimming shortened V by 4 bases and J by 0 bases, and 12 bases separated the two germline ends. CDR3 residues: CASSGGLQSTDTQYF. CDR3 DNA: TGCGCCAGCAGCGGAGGACTACAGAGCACAGATACGCAGTATTTT.

Only a few counts were recorded for this clonotype. J is TRBJ2-1 and V is TRBV29-1; perhaps TRBD2 as D (6 bases). Germline V gene sequence: CDR1 SQVTM, CDR2 ANQGSEA. CDR3 length: 15 residues. V was shortened by 6 bases and J by 0 bases, with 15 bases between the two germline ends. The chain's CDR3 is CSVVPAGSSYNEQFF. The CDR3 nucleotides are TGCAGCGTAGTTCCCGCGGGAAGCTCCTACAATGAGCAGTTCTTC.

The chain recombines TRBV5-6 with TRBJ2-7; the D is unclear. Germline V gene lookup returns CDR1 SGHDT and CDR2 YYEEEE. The CDR3 has 13 residues. Trimming took 5 bases from V and 1 from J, leaving 10 bases between them. The CDR3 spells CASSSTVSYEQYF. DNA of the CDR3: TGTGCCAGCAGTTCGACCGTTTCCTACGAGCAGTACTTC.

The chain joins TRBV29-1 to TRBJ1-1; 7 nucleotides match TRBD1. Germline trimming cut 3 bases from V and 5 bases from J; bases unmatched to any gene: 3. The CDR3 spans 12 residues. Per germline, CDR1 SQVTM and CDR2 ANQGSEA. CDR3 in DNA: TGCAGCGTTGATTCAGGGGGAACTGAAGCTTTCTTT. Protein: CSVDSGGTEAFF.

This chain connects TRBV10-3 to TRBJ2-7; D uncertain. CDR3 length equals 16 residues. Trimming stripped 0 bases from V and 0 bases from J, with 12 bases between. The germline V gene has CDR1 ENHRY and CDR2 SYGVKD. Here the CDR3 DNA reads TGTGCCATCAGTGAGTCTGAGGAGCGCCTCTCCTACGAGCAGTACTTC. Translated: CAISESEERLSYEQYF.

This clonotype was seen at least ten times. V usage is TRBV7-2 and J usage is TRBJ2-5; D gene ambiguous. Trimming cost V 2 bases and J 2 bases, with 9 bases left between them. The CDR3 covers 14 residues. Germline V CDR1 and CDR2: SGHTA, FQGNSA. The CDR3 sequence is CASSLNRNQETQYF. The CDR3 nucleotides read TGTGCCAGCAGCTTAAACAGAAATCAAGAGACCCAGTACTTC.

This clonotype was detected only a few times. The chain combines TRBV12-3 or TRBV12-4 with TRBJ1-2; 8 positions agree with TRBD1. V was clipped by 6 bases and J by 5 bases; unmatched bases: 8. The CDR3 has 14 residues. The CDR3 DNA is TGTGCCAGCAGGAACCCAGGACAGGGTTATGGCTACACCTTC. Translating it yields CASRNPGQGYGYTF.

This clonotype was recorded at least ten times. The chain combines TRBV5-1 with TRBJ2-3, with 7 positions matching TRBD2. The CDR3 has 16 amino acids. Germline CDR1 SGHRS, CDR2 YFSETQ. V trimming: 0 bases; J trimming: 1 base; junction bases outside the gene matches: 5. The CDR3 nucleotides are TGCGCCAGCAGCTTGGCGGCGGGAGTTGGCACAGATACGCAGTATTTT. The encoded protein is CASSLAAGVGTDTQYF.

This clonotype was counted a few times. V gene TRBV11-2 combines with J gene TRBJ2-3; the match to TRBD2 covers 13 bases. Looked up from germline, CDR1 is SGHAT and CDR2 is FQNNGV. This CDR3 region has 18 residues. The V gene end was trimmed by 4 bases and the J gene end by 4 bases; junction bases not matched to a gene: 11. CDR3 region: CASSWTSGSSRSPDTQYF. For the CDR3, the DNA is TGTGCCAGCAGCTGGACTAGCGGGAGTTCAAGGTCCCCAGATACGCAGTATTTT.

The chain employs TRBV20-1 and TRBJ2-1, with D tentatively TRBD1 or TRBD2 (5 bases each). Trimming removed 4 bases at V and 0 bases at J, with 13 bases between. From germline, CDR1 is DFQATT and CDR2 SNEGSKA (reference sequence). The CDR3 covers 15 residues. In DNA, the CDR3 is TGCAGTGCTACCCCGGGACGACGCTCCTACAATGAGCAGTTCTTC. It translates to CSATPGRRSYNEQFF.

Note on this clonotype: Relative to the germline gene, one junction end is altered; a read error may explain this. The CDR3 protein is CASSLENSYEQYF. The CDR3 region has the DNA TGCGCCAGCAGCTTAGAAAACTCCTACGAGCAGTACTTC. The chain employs TRBV7-2 and TRBJ2-7; the D is unclear. CDR1 and CDR2 from the germline V gene are SGHTA and FQGNSA. The CDR3 runs to 13 residues.